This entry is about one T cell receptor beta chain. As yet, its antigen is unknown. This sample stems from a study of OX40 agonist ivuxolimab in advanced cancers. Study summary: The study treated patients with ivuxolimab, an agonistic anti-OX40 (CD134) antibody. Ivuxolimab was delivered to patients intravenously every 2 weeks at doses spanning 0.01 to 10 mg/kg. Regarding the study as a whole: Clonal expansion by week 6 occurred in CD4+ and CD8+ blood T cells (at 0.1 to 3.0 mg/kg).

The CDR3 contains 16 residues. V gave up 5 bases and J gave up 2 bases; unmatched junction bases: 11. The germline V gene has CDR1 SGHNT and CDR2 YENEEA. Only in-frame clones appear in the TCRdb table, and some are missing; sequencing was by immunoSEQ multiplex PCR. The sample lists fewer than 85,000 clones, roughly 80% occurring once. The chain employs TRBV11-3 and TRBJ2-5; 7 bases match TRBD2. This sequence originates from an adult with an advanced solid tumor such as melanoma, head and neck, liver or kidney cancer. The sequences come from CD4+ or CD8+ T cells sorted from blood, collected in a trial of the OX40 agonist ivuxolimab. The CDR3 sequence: CASSDPRAGVQETQYF. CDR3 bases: TGTGCCAGCAGCGACCCCCGGGCGGGGGTGCAAGAGACCCAGTACTTC.